The next 12 T cell receptor beta chains were all read from a single sample in a study of cytomegalovirus exposure and HLA in healthy donors. PCR primers comprised 60 Vbeta and 13 Jbeta primers. TCRdb's copy holds only in-frame clones and misses some; the assay was immunoSEQ multiplex PCR. The sample holds under 95,000 clones, 7.6% seen once. The sample was PBMCs. The receptors were sampled from a man over 45 in good health and CMV-seronegative.

This clone is medium-sized. Other DNA sequences from this sample encode an identical CDR3 as well. The gene calls are TRBV5-6 and TRBJ2-7; a possible D gene is TRBD1 (5 bases). This CDR3 comprises 13 residues. Germline V gene data show CDR1 as SGHDT and CDR2 as YYEEEE. The ends were cut back, 4 bases at V and 5 bases at J, with 13 bases in the middle. CDR3 nucleotide sequence: TGTGCCAGCAGCCCCGGTGGGGCCCACGAGCAGTACTTC. Protein product: CASSPGGAHEQYF.

The chain has TRBV7-6 and TRBJ2-1; TRBD1 might be the D (5 bases). This CDR3 is 15 amino acids long. V shed 1 base and J shed 4 bases, with 11 bases lying between them. Germline V lookup: CDR1 SGHVS, CDR2 FNYEAQ. The CDR3 DNA follows: TGTGCCAGCAGCTTAGAACAGGCTGGATACAATGAGCAGTTCTTC. It specifies CASSLEQAGYNEQFF.

There are a few counts of this clone. The chain couples TRBV6-5 to TRBJ2-7; TRBD2 might be the D (5 bases). Germline loops: CDR1 MNHEY, CDR2 SVGAGI. This CDR3 contains 13 residues. Trimming removed 7 bases from V and 7 bases from J, with 17 bases in between. In DNA, the CDR3 is TGTGCCAGCACCGGAGGACTCCCCCGAGAGCAGTACTTC. It translates to CASTGGLPREQYF.

The gene calls are TRBV19 and TRBJ1-2; 7 bases are a match to TRBD1. The CDR3 is made up of 13 amino acids. CDR1 is LNHDA and CDR2 is SQIVND in the germline V gene (reference sequence). V dropped 5 bases and J dropped 4; count of bases not matched to a gene: 4. This CDR3 reads CASSPTGFYGYTF. The CDR3 DNA follows: TGTGCCAGTAGTCCGACAGGGTTCTATGGCTACACCTTC. Together with reference TRBV19 and TRBJ1-2, the CDR3 gives the full variable domain: DGGITQSPKYLFRKEGQNVTLSCEQNLNHDAMYWYRQDPGQGLRLIYYSQIVNDFQKGDIAEGYSVSREKKESFPLTVTSAQKNPTAFYLCASSPTGFYGYTFGSGTRLTVV.

The chain is built from TRBV6-5 and TRBJ1-5, with 7 bases fitting TRBD1. The CDR3 is 14 residues long. Trimming removed 6 bases from V and 1 base from J; junction bases left unmatched: 3. Germline V gene lookup returns CDR1 MNHEY and CDR2 SVGAGI. CDR3 region: CASRRDSSNQPQHF. The CDR3 bases are TGTGCCAGCAGGAGGGACAGCAGCAATCAGCCCCAGCATTTT.

This clone turned up a few times. J is TRBJ2-5 and V is TRBV6-6, with a tentative D call TRBD2 (7 bases). This CDR3 comprises 15 residues. The V end was cut by 5 bases, the J end by 5 bases, with 18 bases between. CDR1 MNHNY and CDR2 SVGAGI come from the germline V gene (reference sequence). The CDR3: CASSILGGVRETQYF. The DNA for the CDR3 is TGTGCCAGCAGTATTTTAGGGGGGGTGAGGGAGACCCAGTACTTC.

V gene TRBV7-9 combines with J gene TRBJ2-4, with 8 positions matching TRBD1. The CDR3 extends over 16 amino acids. CDR1 is SEHNR, CDR2 FQNEAQ, per germline (reference sequence). The ends lost 3 bases at V and 0 bases at J; junction bases unmatched: 4. The CDR3 DNA follows: TGTGCCAGCAGCTTGACAGGGGTCGTAGCCAAAAACATTCAGTACTTC. It yields the protein CASSLTGVVAKNIQYF.

V and J are TRBV18 and TRBJ2-5; D possibly corresponds to TRBD2 (5 bases). V lost 1 base, J lost 2 bases, and 8 bases lay in between. The CDR3 is 14 residues long. CDR1 KGHSH and CDR2 LQKENI come from the germline V gene. CDR3 amino acids: CASSPQSGQETQYF. The CDR3 DNA reads TGTGCCAGCTCACCACAGAGCGGACAAGAGACCCAGTACTTC.

The chain has TRBV2 and TRBJ2-3; possibly TRBD2 for D (9 bases). This CDR3 comprises 14 residues. CDR1 and CDR2 (germline): SNHLY, FYNNEI. The V gene lost 9 bases and the J gene lost 6 bases, with 19 bases spanning the gap. Here the CDR3 DNA reads TGTGCCAGGACAGGGGTAGCGGGAGCCGATACGCAGTATTTT. Residues: CARTGVAGADTQYF.

A few counts support this clone. This rearrangement joins TRBV5-1 to TRBJ1-2; D call uncertain. The CDR3 is made up of 16 amino acids. Germline V gives CDR1 SGHRS, CDR2 YFSETQ. Trimming took 0 bases from V and 7 from J, leaving 19 bases between them. This chain's CDR3 is CASSLGVARMTVGYTF. The CDR3 bases are TGCGCCAGCAGCTTGGGGGTGGCTAGGATGACGGTTGGCTACACCTTC. Looking up the rest from reference TRBV5-1 and TRBJ1-2 gives the full variable domain: KAGVTQTPRYLIKTRGQQVTLSCSPISGHRSVSWYQQTPGQGLQFLFEYFSETQRNKGNFPGRFSGRQFSNSRSEMNVSTLELGDSALYLCASSLGVARMTVGYTFGSGTRLTVV.

The chain is built from TRBV28 and TRBJ1-2; 7 bases align to TRBD1. J was trimmed by 2 bases and V by 6 bases; bases with no gene match: 12. Germline-derived CDR1 and CDR2 are MDHEN and SYDVKM. The CDR3 contains 16 residues. CDR3 DNA: TGTGCCAGCAGATATCCACAGGGGAGCTTAAACTATGGCTACACCTTC. As protein: CASRYPQGSLNYGYTF.

The V and J genes are TRBV7-9 and TRBJ2-2; D possibly corresponds to TRBD1 (6 bases). V gave up 5 bases and J gave up 3 bases, with 10 bases separating them. There are 14 residues in the CDR3. The germline CDR1 and CDR2 sequences are SEHNR and FQNEAQ (reference sequence). The CDR3 loop reads CASSRDIHTGELFF. The CDR3 DNA reads as TGTGCCAGCAGCCGGGACATACACACCGGGGAGCTGTTTTTT.